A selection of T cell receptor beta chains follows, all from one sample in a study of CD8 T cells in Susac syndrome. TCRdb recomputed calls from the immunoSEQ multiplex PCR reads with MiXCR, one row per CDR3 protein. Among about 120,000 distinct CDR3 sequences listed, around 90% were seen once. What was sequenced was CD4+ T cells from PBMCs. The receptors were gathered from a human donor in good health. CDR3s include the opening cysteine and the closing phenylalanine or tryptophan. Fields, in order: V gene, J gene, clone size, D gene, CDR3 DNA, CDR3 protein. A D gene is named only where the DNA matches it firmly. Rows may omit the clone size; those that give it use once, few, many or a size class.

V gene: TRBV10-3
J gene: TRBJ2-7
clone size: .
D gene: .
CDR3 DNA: TGTGCCATCAGTGAGGGGCTGACAGGACCCCGCTCCTACGAGCAGTACTTC
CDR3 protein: CAISEGLTGPRSYEQYF

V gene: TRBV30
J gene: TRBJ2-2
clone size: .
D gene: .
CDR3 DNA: TGTGCCTGGAAGGAGGAGTCGTTAACCGGGGAGCTGTTTTTT
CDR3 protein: CAWKEESLTGELFF

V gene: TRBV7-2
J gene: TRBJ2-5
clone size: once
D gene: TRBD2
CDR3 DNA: TGTGCCAGCAGCCTCACTAGCGGGGGCTGGGAGACCCAGTACTTC
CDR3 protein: CASSLTSGGWETQYF

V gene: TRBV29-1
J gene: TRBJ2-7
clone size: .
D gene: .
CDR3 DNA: TGCAGCGTTGAAGAGGGGGACGAGCAGTACTTC
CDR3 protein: CSVEEGDEQYF

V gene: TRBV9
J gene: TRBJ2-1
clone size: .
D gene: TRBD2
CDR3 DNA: TGTGCCAGCAGCGTAGCGGGGGGGCCGGCTTTCTTC
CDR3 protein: CASSVAGGPAFF

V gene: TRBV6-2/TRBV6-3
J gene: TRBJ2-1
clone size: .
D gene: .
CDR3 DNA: TGTGCCAGCAGGACCGGGGGTCTCTCCTACAATGAGCAGTTCTTC
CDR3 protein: CASRTGGLSYNEQFF

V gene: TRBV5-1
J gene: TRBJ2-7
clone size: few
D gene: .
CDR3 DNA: TGCGCCAGCAGCCAAACAGGGATTCCCTACGAGCAGTACTTC
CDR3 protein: CASSQTGIPYEQYF

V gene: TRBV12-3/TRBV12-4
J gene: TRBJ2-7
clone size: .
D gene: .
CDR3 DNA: TGTGCCAGCAGTTACCAGGACGTCGGACCCTCCTACGAGCAGTACTTC
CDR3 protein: CASSYQDVGPSYEQYF

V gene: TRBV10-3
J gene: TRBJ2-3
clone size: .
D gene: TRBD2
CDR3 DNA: TGTGCCACAACTAGCGGACCAACCCCCACAGATACGCAGTATTTT
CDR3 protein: CATTSGPTPTDTQYF

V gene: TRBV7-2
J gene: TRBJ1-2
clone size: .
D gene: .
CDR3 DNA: TGTGCCAGCAGCTTAGAATGGGCTTTATCTAACTATGGCTACACCTTC
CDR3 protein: CASSLEWALSNYGYTF

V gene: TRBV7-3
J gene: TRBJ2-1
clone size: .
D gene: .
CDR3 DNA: TGTGCCAGCAGCTTGGAGGCCGGAGAGCAGTTCTTC
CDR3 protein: CASSLEAGEQFF

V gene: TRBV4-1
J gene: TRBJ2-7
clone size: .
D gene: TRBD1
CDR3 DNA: TGCGCCAGCAGCCAAGAGACGTCCGGGACAGGGGGCCACGAGCAGTACTTC
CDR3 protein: CASSQETSGTGGHEQYF

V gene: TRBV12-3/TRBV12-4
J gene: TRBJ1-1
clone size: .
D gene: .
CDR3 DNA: TGTGCCAGCAGTACAGGGTTGAACACTGAAGCTTTCTTT
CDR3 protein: CASSTGLNTEAFF

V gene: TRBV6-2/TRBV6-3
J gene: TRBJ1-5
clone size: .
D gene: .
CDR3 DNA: TGTGCCAGCAGTCCCCGCGGCACTCTGGGCAATCAGCCCCAGCATTTT
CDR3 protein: CASSPRGTLGNQPQHF

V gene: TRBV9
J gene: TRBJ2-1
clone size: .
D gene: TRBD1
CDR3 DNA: TGTGCCAGCAGCGGGCAGCAGCGGACAGGCGGGTTCTCCTACAATGAGCAGTTCTTC
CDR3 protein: CASSGQQRTGGFSYNEQFF

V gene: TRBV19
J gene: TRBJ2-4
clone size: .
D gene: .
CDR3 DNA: TGTGCCAGTAGTACCGGACTGGGAGGAAACATTCAGTACTTC
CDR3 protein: CASSTGLGGNIQYF

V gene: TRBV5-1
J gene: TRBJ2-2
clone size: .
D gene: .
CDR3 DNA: TGCGCCAGCAGCCCACGGGACGCATCGTTCTCGAACACCGGGGAGCTGTTTTTT
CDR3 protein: CASSPRDASFSNTGELFF

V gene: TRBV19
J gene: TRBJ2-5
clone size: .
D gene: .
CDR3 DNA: TGTGCCAGTAGTATATCCTTTACCAGTTCGCAAGAGACCCAGTACTTC
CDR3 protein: CASSISFTSSQETQYF

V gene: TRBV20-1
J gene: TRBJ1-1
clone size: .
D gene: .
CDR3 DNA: TGCAGTGCTAGAGATCCCAGGGTTAACACTGAAGCTTTCTTT
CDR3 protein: CSARDPRVNTEAFF

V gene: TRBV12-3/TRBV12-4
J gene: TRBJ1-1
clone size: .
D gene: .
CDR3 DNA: TGTGCCAGCAGTTACAGGGTTCCGGGCACTGAAGCTTTCTTT
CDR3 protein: CASSYRVPGTEAFF

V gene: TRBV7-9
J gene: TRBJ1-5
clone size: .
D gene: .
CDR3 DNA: TGTGCCAGCAGCTTAGATGTCAGGGACAATCAGCCCCAGCATTTT
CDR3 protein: CASSLDVRDNQPQHF

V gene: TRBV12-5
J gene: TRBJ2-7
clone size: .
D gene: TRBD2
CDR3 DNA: TGTGCTAGTGGTCCGGAGGGTTACGTCGGACTAGAGGACCACGAGCAGTACTTC
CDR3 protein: CASGPEGYVGLEDHEQYF

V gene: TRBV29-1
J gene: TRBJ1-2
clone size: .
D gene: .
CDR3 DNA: TGCAGCGTTGAATTGGGCGACTATGGCTACACCTTC
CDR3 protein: CSVELGDYGYTF

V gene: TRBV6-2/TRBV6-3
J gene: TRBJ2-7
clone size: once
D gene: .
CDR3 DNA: TGTGCCAGCAGTTACTCGAGCGCAGGGCAACGCGAGCAGTACTTC
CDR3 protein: CASSYSSAGQREQYF

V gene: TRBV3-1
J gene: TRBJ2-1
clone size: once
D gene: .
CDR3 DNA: TGTGCCAGCAGCCCCTCCGGACTCTCGGGCAATGAGCAGTTCTTC
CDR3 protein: CASSPSGLSGNEQFF

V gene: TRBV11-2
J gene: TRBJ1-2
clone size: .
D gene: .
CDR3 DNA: TGTGCCAGCAGCGATGGGGGTTTCTATGGCTACACCTTC
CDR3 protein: CASSDGGFYGYTF

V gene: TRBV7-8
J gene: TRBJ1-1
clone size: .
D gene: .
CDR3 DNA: TGTGCCAGCAGCTCAAGACAGGCGTCCACTGAAGCTTTCTTT
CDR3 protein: CASSSRQASTEAFF

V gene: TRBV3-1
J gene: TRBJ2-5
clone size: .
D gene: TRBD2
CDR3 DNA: TGTGCCAGCAGCTATAGCGGGATCCAAGAGACCCAGTACTTC
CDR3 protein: CASSYSGIQETQYF